This T cell receptor (beta chain) derives from a study of vaccination and CD4 T cells after COVID-19. The study sequenced cultured CD4+ T cell DNA using the Oncomine TCR Beta short-read assay. MiXCR, run by TCRdb on the PCR reads, gives a single entry per CDR3 protein. Of 20,000 to 25,000 distinct CDR3 sequences in the sample, 30% to 35% are singletons; the top ten hold 8.6%. Time point: late sampling 161 to 241 days after vaccination in a few convalescent patients. The treatment was: approximately nine-day PBMC culture with coronavirus spike peptide pools or control peptides (ViraFEST assay). With 4 bases removed from V and 9 bases from J, the gap between germline ends came to 21 bases. This CDR3 is 16 amino acids long. CDR1 KGHDR and CDR2 SFDVKD come from the germline V gene. This clonotype was detected only a few times. Its specificity is not known.

The rearrangement links TRBV24-1 to TRBJ2-1; D perhaps matches TRBD2 (6 bases). The sample was CD4+ T cells from blood, cultured in vitro, taken about 7 months after SARS-CoV-2 vaccination. This TCR came from a human donor who had recovered from COVID-19. CDR3 region: CATSEPRSGTSGEQFF. The DNA of the CDR3 is TGTGCCACCAGTGAGCCCCGTAGCGGAACCTCGGGTGAGCAGTTCTTC.